The source of this T cell receptor beta chain is a study of T cell responses to AZD1222 COVID-19 vaccine. A note on this clone: No antigen is known for it.

Study conclusions and caveats: Recipients of two AZD1222 doses showed rising Spike-specific TCR breadth and depth. At study baseline, merely several AZD1222 recipients were seropositive. Donor demographics were predominantly white British with a female majority; clonal diversity may be underestimated. Epitopes outside B.1.351 and B.1.1.7 mutated regions reportedly drew nearly half of spike TCRs.

V lost 1 base and J 3 bases, leaving 10 bases between the germline ends. Per the germline V gene, CDR1 is MGHRA and CDR2 is YSYEKL. The CDR3 runs to 15 residues. Profiled with immunoSEQ multiplex PCR; TCRdb holds only in-frame clones, not every one. Of 50,000 to 60,000 clones in the sample, 70% to 80% were seen once. The rearrangement uses TRBV4-1 and TRBJ2-4; D is possibly TRBD1 or TRBD2 (5 bases each). This sample comprised peripheral blood, obtained 28 days after the second AZD1222 dose. This clonotype was sampled from an adult who received the AZD1222 COVID-19 vaccine. The CDR3 protein is CASSQVGAGKNIQYF. The CDR3 bases are TGCGCCAGCAGCCAAGTCGGGGCCGGCAAAAACATTCAGTACTTC.